Reported below is one T cell receptor (beta chain). Its target is not known. The data derive from a study of blood T cells in healthy people across ages. Study-wide results and caveats: Age showed a roughly linear inverse relationship with TCR beta diversity per million T cells.

V was clipped by 1 base and J by 2 bases, with 14 bases between them. This CDR3 is 15 amino acids long. Germline V gene lookup returns CDR1 DFQATT and CDR2 SNEGSKA (reference sequence). Alongside a J-beta primer mix, a sample-barcoded 5' primer served in a second PCR lasting 7 to 11 cycles. TCRdb ran MiXCR on the 5' RACE reads and lists one entry per CDR3 protein. The sample lists hundreds of thousands of distinct CDR3 sequences, around three fifths occurring once. The sample was blood. The rearrangement links TRBV20-1 to TRBJ1-2; D remains ambiguous. The clonotype originates from a man aged 35-49 years in good health. The CDR3 DNA is TGCAGTGCTAGAGTCCAGGACCCAGACAACTATGGCTACACCTTC. Amino acids: CSARVQDPDNYGYTF.